Below, 3 T cell receptor beta chains from the same sample are listed, as sequenced in a study of human T cells and chemical hapten exposure. From the RACE reads, TCRdb called clonotypes with MiXCR, one entry per CDR3 protein. Of roughly 250,000 distinct CDR3 sequences listed, about 8.6% are singletons. Time point described: pre-sensitization, week 0. The sample's treatment: therapeutic diphenylcyclopropenone sensitization with weekly scalp DPC. The sequences come from whole blood, collected in connection with sensitization to the hapten diphenylcyclopropenone (DPC). These receptors came from a woman between 40 and 55 years old with alopecia areata. Some clones in this sample may be carry-over from other donors' samples.

This clonotype was observed many times. The chain carries TRBV4-1 and TRBJ2-6, with 9 nucleotides matching TRBD1. Unmatched junction bases numbered 7, after V lost 2 bases and J lost 2 bases. From germline, CDR1 is MGHRA and CDR2 YSYEKL. The CDR3 consists of 18 residues. In DNA, the CDR3 is TGCGCCAGCAGCCAACCGGGACAGGGAATCCCTGGGGCCAACGTCCTGACTTTC. This encodes CASSQPGQGIPGANVLTF.

The sample holds a few counts of this clonotype. This rearrangement joins TRBV29-1 to TRBJ1-1; TRBD1 might be the D (5 bases). The CDR3 sequence is 15 residues long. The V gene lost 8 bases and the J gene lost 3 bases, with 22 bases spanning the gap. The germline CDR1 and CDR2 sequences are SQVTM and ANQGSEA. The CDR3 spells CSFSGLGHLYTEAFF. CDR3 coding DNA: TGCAGCTTCTCCGGGTTAGGACACCTTTACACTGAAGCTTTCTTT.

This clonotype was seen only a few times. The V call is TRBV29-1, the J call TRBJ1-1; 7 bases agree with TRBD1. The trim removed 4 bases at V and 1 base at J, leaving 3 bases unmatched. Germline CDR1 and CDR2: SQVTM and ANQGSEA. The CDR3 runs to 13 residues. Here the CDR3 reads CSVGQGWNTEAFF. DNA for the CDR3: TGCAGCGTTGGACAGGGATGGAACACTGAAGCTTTCTTT.